This T cell receptor beta chain was sequenced in a study of T cells in Graves' hyperthyroidism and ophthalmopathy. This clonotype was seen only a few times. Trimming pared 10 bases from V and 3 bases from J, leaving 6 bases between. The CDR3 totals 11 residues. CDR1 is SNHLY, CDR2 FYNNEI, per germline. Using RNA transcripts as the source, TCR beta CDR3 regions were amplified. Primed by the HTBI set, a first-round RT-PCR was run on the TCR CDR3. TCRdb used MiXCR to reprocess the multiplex PCR reads, holding one entry per CDR3 protein. The sample comprises about 250,000 distinct CDR3 sequences, approximately 23% of which are singletons, and under 65% rests with the top ten.

Input material: blood. The receptor was derived from a man aged 25-45 years with Graves' ophthalmopathy. The gene calls are TRBV2 and TRBJ2-2; no definite D call. This CDR3 reads CAIRDTGELFF. For the CDR3, the DNA is TGTGCCATACGGGACACCGGGGAGCTGTTTTTT.